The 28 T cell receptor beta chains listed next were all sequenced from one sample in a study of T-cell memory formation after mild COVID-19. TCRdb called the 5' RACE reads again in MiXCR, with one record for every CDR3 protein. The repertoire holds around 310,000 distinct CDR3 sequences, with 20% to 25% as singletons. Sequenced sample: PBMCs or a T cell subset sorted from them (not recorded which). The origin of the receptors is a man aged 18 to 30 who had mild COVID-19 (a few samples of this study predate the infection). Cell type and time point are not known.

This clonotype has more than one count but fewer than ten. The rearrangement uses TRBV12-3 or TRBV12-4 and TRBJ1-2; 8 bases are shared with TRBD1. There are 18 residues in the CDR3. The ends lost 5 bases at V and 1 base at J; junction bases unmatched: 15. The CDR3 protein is CASSPRGLVSMVNYGYTF. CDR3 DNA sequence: TGTGCCAGCAGTCCCAGGGGGCTTGTTTCGATGGTTAACTATGGCTACACCTTC.

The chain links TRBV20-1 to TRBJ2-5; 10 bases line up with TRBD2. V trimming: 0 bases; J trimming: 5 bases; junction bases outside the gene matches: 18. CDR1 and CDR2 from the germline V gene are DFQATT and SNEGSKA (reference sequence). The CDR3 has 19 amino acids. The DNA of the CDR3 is TGCAGTGCTAGAGATTCTATCGGACTAGCGGACTTTACGATGGAGACCCAGTACTTC. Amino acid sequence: CSARDSIGLADFTMETQYF.

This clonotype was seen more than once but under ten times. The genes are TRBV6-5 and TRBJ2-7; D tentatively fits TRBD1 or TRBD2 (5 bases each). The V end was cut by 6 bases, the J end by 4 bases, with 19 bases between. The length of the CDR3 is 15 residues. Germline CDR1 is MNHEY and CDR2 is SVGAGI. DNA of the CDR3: TGTGCCAGCAGCCCAAACGGGGCTTCACCTTACGAGCAGTACGTC. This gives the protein CASSPNGASPYEQYV.

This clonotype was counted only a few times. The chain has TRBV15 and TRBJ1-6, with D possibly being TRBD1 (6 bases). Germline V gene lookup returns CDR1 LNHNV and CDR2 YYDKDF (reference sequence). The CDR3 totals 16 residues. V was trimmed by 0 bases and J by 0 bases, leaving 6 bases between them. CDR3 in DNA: TGTGCCACCAGCAGAGACAGGGGCTCCTATAATTCACCCCTCCACTTT. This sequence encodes CATSRDRGSYNSPLHF. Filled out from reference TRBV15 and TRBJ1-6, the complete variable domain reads DAMVIQNPRYQVTQFGKPVTLSCSQTLNHNVMYWYQQKSSQAPKLLFHYYDKDFNNEADTPDNFQSRRPNTSFCFLDIRSPGLGDTAMYLCATSRDRGSYNSPLHFGNGTRLTVT.

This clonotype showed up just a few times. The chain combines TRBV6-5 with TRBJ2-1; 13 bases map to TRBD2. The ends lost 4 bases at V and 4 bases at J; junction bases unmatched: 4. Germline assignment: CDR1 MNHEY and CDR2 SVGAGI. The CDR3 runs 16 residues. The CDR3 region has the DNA TGTGCCAGCAGTTCCCGGACTAGCGGGGGTTACAATGAGCAGTTCTTC. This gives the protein CASSSRTSGGYNEQFF.

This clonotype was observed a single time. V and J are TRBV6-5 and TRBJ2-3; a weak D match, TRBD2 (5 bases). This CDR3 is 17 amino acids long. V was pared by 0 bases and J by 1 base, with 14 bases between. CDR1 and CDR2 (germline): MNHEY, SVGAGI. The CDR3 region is CASSYSPLAVGTDTQYF. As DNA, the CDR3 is TGTGCCAGCAGTTACTCTCCCCTAGCTGTTGGCACAGATACGCAGTATTTT.

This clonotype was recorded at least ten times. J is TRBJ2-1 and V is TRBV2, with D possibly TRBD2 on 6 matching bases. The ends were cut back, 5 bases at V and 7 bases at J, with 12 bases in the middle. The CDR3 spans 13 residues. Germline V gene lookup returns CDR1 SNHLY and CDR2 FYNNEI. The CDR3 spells CASSSGGGNEQFF. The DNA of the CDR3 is TGTGCCAGCAGTTCCGGGGGAGGTAATGAGCAGTTCTTC.

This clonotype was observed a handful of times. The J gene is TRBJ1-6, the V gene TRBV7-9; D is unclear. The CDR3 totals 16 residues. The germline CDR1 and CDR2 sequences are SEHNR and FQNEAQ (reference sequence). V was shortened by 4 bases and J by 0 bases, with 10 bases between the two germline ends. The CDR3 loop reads CASSSQRGSYNSPLHF. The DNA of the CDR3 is TGTGCCAGCAGCTCACAGCGAGGCTCCTATAATTCACCCCTCCACTTT.

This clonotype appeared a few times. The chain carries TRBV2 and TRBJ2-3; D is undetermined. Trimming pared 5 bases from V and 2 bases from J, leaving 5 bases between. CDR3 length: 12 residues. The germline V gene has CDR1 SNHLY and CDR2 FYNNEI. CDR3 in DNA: TGTGCCAGCAGTCGAGTCACAGATACGCAGTATTTT. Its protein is CASSRVTDTQYF.

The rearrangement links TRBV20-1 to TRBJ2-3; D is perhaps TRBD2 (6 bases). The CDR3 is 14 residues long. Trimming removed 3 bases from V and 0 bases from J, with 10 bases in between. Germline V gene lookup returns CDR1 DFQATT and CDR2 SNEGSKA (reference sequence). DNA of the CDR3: TGCAGTGCTAGTGGGAGGAGAAGCACAGATACGCAGTATTTT. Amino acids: CSASGRRSTDTQYF.

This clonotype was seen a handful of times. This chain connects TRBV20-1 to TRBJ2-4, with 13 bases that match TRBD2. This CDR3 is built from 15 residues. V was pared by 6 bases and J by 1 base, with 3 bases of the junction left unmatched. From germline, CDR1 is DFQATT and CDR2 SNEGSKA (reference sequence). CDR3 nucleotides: TGCAGTGCGTTGACTAGCGGGGGGGCCAAAAACATTCAGTACTTC. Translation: CSALTSGGAKNIQYF.

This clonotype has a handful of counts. The CDR3 bases are TGTGCCAGCAGCGAGCACCCCAGGGGAGGTGAGACCCAGTACTTC. Translating it yields CASSEHPRGGETQYF. The chain uses TRBV7-9 and TRBJ2-5; perhaps D is TRBD1 or TRBD2 (6 bases each). V was pared by 5 bases and J by 5 bases, with 18 bases between. Per germline, CDR1 SEHNR and CDR2 FQNEAQ (reference sequence). CDR3 length equals 15 residues.

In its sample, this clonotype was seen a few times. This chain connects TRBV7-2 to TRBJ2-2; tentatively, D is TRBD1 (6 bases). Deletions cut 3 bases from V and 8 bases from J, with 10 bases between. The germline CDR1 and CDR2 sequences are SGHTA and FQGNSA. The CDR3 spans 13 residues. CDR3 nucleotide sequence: TGTGCCAGCAGCTTTGACACAGGGGGGGAGCTGTTTTTT. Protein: CASSFDTGGELFF.

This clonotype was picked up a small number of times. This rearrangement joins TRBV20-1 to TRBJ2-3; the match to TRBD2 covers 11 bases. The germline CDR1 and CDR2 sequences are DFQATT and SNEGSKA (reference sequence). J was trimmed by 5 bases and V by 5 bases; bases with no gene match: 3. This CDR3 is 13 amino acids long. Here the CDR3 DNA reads TGCAGTGCTGGGCTAGCGGGGGGAGATACGCAGTATTTT. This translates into CSAGLAGGDTQYF.

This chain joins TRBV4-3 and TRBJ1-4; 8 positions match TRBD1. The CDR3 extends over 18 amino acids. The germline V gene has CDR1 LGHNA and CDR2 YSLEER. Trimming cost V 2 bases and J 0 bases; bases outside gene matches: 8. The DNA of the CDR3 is TGCGCCAGCAGCCAACGACAGGGGCGCTTCGCAACTAATGAAAAACTGTTTTTT. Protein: CASSQRQGRFATNEKLFF.

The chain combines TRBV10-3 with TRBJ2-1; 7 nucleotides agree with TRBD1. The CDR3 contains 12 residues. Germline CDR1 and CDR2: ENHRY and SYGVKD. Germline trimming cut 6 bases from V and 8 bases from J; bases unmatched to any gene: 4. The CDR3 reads CAISDTGDEQFF. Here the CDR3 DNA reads TGTGCCATCAGCGACACAGGGGATGAGCAGTTCTTC.

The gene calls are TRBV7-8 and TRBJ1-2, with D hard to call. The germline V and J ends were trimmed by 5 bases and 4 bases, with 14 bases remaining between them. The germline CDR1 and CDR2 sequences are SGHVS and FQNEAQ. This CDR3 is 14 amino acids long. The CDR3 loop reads CASSPWEGFYGYTF. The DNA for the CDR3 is TGTGCCAGCAGCCCGTGGGAGGGATTCTATGGCTACACCTTC.

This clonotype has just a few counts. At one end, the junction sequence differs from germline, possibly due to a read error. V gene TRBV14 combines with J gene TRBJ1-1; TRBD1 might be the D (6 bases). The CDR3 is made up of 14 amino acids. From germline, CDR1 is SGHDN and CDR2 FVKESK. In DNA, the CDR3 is TGTGCCAGCAGCCGGCTCCAGGGGAACTCTGAAGCTTTCTTT. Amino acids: CASSRLQGNSEAFF.

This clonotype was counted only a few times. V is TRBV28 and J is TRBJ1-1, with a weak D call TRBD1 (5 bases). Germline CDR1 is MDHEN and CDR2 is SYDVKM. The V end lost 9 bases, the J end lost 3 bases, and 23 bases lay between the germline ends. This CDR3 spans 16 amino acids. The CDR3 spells CASFPRRLGGDTEAFF. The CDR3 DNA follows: TGTGCCAGTTTCCCCCGCCGGCTGGGGGGTGACACTGAAGCTTTCTTT.

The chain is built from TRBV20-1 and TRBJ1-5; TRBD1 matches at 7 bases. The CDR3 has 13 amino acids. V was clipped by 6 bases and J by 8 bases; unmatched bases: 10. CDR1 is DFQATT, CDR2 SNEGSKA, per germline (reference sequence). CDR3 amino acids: CSAPGEGAKPQHF. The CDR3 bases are TGCAGTGCACCTGGAGAGGGGGCTAAGCCCCAGCATTTT.

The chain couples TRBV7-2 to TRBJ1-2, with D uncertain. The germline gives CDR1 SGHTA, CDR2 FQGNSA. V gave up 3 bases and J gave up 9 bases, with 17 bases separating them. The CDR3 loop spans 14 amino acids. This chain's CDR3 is CASSLEGVARSYTF. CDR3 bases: TGTGCCAGCAGCTTGGAGGGTGTGGCTCGGAGCTACACCTTC.

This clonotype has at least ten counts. This chain's CDR3 is CASINQKRGRGFYGYTF. CDR3 DNA sequence: TGTGCCAGCATCAACCAAAAGAGAGGGCGTGGGTTCTATGGCTACACCTTC. The chain joins TRBV5-6 to TRBJ1-2; D call uncertain. The germline CDR1 and CDR2 sequences are SGHDT and YYEEEE. This CDR3 is built from 17 residues. V was cut by 6 bases and J by 4 bases, with 25 bases left in between.

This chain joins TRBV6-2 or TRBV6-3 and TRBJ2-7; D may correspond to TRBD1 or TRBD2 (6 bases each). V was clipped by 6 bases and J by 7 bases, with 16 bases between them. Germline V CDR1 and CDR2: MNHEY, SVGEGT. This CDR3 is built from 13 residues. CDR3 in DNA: TGTGCCAGCAGCCCCGGAGGGGGGCTTGAGCAGTACGTC. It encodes CASSPGGGLEQYV.

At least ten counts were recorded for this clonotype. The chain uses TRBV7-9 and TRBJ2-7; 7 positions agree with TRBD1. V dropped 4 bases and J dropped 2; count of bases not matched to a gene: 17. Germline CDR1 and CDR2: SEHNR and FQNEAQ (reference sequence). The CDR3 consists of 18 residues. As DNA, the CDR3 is TGTGCCAGCAGCTACGGGACAGCAATAGTCAGCCTACCCTACGAGCAGTACTTC. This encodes CASSYGTAIVSLPYEQYF.

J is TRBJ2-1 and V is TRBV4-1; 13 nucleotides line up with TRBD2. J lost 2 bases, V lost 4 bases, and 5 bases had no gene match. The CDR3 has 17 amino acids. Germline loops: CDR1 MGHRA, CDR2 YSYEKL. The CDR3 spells CASSPRTSGGPYNEQFF. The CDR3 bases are TGCGCCAGCAGCCCTCGGACTAGCGGGGGTCCCTACAATGAGCAGTTCTTC.

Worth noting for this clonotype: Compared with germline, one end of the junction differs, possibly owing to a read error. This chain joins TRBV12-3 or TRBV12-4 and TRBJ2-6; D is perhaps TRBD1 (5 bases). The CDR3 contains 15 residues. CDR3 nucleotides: TGTGCCAGCAGAGGCGGTCACTCTGGGGCCAACGTCATGACTTTC. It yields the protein CASRGGHSGANVMTF.

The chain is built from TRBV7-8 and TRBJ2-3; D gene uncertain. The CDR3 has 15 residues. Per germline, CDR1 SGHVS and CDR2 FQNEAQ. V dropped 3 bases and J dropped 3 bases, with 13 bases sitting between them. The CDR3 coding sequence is TGTGCCAGCAGCTTCGGTACTCCAGCTACAGATACGCAGTATTTT. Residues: CASSFGTPATDTQYF.

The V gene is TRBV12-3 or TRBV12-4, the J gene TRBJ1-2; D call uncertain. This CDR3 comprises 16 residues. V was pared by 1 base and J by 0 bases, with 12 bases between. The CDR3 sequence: CASSLVIQAANYGYTF. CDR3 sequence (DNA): TGTGCCAGCAGTTTAGTAATCCAGGCAGCTAACTATGGCTACACCTTC.